The source of this T cell receptor (beta chain) is a study of early T cells in non-severe SARS-CoV-2 infection. General study findings and limits: VDJdb matching, biased toward anti-spike CD8 responses, missed private and CD4 specificities.

This clonotype was observed at least ten times. As yet, its antigen is unknown. This CDR3 region has 14 residues. Germline V CDR1 and CDR2: MNHEY, SVGEGT. V shed 6 bases and J shed 4 bases, with 15 bases lying between them. Individual cDNA molecules carried attached unique molecular identifiers. One entry per CDR3 protein results from TCRdb running MiXCR on the 5' RACE reads. The sample carries around 80,000 distinct CDR3 sequences, roughly 15% recorded once. Sequencing was done on a sample of whole blood. The rearrangement uses TRBV6-2 or TRBV6-3 and TRBJ2-5, with D perhaps TRBD1 (5 bases). The receptor was isolated from an adult who was a healthcare worker with PCR-confirmed SARS-CoV-2 infection or an uninfected control (not recorded which). The CDR3 DNA reads as TGTGCCAGCAGCCGCGAGTTGGGGCGAGAGACCCAGTACTTC. Translation: CASSRELGRETQYF.